This TCR beta chain was captured by sequencing in a study of cytomegalovirus exposure and HLA in healthy donors. Findings and limits, study-wide: Presence/absence comparisons presumed near-even sequencing depth among donors.

Notes on this clone: What it binds is not known.

The PCR made use of 60 Vbeta and 13 Jbeta primers. Clones were read by immunoSEQ multiplex PCR, and TCRdb kept only the in-frame ones, dropping some. The sample data list roughly 69,000 clones. Sequencing input: PBMCs. This TCR was recovered from a woman under 40 in good health and CMV-seronegative.

Written as DNA, the CDR3 is TGTGCCAGCAGTTATCGGGACAGCGGCTACGAGCAGTACTTC. Translation gives CASSYRDSGYEQYF. V and J are TRBV6-5 and TRBJ2-7; TRBD1 agrees at 7 bases. CDR1 is MNHEY, CDR2 SVGAGI, per germline. Trimming at V came to 3 bases and at J to 3 bases, leaving 5 bases not matched to a gene. The CDR3 has 14 residues.